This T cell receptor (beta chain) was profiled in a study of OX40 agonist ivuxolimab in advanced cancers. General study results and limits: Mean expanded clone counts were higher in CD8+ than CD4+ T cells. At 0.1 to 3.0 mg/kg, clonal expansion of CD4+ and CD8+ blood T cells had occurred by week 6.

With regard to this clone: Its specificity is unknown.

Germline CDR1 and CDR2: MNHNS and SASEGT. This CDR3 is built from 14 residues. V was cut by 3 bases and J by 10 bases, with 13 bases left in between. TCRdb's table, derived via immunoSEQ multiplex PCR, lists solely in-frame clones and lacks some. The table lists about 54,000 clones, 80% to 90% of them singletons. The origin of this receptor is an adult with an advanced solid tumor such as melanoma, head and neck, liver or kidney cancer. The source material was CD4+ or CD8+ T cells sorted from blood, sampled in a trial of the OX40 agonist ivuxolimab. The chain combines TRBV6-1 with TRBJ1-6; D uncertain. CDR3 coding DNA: TGTGCCAGCAGTGAGGTCCAGGAGGCCTCACCCCTCCACTTT. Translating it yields CASSEVQEASPLHF.